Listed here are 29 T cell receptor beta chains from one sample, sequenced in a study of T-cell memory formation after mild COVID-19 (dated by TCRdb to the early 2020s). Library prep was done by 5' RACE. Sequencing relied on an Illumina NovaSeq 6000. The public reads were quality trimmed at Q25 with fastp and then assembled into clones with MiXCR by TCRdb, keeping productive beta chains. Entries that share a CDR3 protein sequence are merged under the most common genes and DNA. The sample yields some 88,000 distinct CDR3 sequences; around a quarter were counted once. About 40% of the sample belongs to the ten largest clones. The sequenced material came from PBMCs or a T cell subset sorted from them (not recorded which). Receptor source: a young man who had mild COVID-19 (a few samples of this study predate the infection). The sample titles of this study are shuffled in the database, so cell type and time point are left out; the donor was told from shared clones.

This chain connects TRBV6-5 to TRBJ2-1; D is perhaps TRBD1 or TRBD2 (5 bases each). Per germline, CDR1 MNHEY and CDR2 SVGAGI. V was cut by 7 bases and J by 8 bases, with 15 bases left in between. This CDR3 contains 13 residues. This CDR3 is CASTGTLGHEQFF. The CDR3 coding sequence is TGTGCCAGCACCGGGACCCTTGGGCATGAGCAGTTCTTC.

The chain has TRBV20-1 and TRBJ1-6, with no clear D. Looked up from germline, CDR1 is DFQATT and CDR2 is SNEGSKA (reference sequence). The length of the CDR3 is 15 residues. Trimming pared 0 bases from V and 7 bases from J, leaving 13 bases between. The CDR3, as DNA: TGCAGTGCTAGAGATGGAGAACTGGGGAATTCACCCCTCCACTTT. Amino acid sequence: CSARDGELGNSPLHF.

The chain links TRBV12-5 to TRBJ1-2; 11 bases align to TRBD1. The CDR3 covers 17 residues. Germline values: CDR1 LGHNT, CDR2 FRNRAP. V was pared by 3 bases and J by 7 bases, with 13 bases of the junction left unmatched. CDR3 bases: TGTGCTAGTGGTTTTTTAGGGGACAGGGGGGATAAGGGTGGCTACACCTTC. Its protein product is CASGFLGDRGDKGGYTF.

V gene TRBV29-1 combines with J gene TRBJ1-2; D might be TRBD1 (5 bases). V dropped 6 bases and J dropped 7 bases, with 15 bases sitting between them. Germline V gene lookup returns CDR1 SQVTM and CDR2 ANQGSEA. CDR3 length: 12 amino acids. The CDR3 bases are TGCAGCGTATCAGGGAACGCTCCTGGCTACACCTTC. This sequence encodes CSVSGNAPGYTF.

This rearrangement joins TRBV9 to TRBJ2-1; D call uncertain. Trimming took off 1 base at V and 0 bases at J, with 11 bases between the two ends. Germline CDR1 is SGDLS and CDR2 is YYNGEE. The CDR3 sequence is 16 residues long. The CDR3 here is CASSVFLGNSYNEQFF. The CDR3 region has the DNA TGTGCCAGCAGCGTATTCTTGGGCAACTCCTACAATGAGCAGTTCTTC.

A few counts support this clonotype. CDR3 sequence reads: CASSQDIGQPQHF. The CDR3 region has the DNA TGTGCCAGCAGCCAAGACATAGGGCAGCCCCAGCATTTT. The chain links TRBV7-3 to TRBJ1-5; D unresolved. Germline V gene lookup returns CDR1 SGHTA and CDR2 FQGTGA. The CDR3 loop spans 13 amino acids. The germline V and J ends were trimmed by 5 bases and 7 bases, with 12 bases remaining between them.

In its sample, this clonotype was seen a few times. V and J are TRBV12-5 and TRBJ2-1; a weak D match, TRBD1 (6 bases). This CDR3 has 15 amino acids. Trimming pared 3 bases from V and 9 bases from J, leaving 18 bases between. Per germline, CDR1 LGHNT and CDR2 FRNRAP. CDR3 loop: CASGFQQGRVGEQFF. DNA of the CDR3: TGTGCTAGTGGTTTTCAACAGGGTCGGGTTGGTGAGCAGTTCTTC.

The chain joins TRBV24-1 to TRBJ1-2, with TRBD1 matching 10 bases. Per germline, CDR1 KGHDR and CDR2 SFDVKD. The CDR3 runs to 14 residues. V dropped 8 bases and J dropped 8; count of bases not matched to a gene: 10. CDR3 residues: CATKSGDRGRGYTF. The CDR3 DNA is TGTGCCACCAAGAGTGGGGACAGGGGAAGAGGCTACACCTTC.

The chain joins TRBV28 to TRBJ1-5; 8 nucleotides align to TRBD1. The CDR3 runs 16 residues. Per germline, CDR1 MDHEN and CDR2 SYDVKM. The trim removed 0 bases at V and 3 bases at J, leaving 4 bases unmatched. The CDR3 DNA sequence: TGTGCCAGCAGTTTATGGGGACAGGATGTCAATCAGCCCCAGCATTTT. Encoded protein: CASSLWGQDVNQPQHF.

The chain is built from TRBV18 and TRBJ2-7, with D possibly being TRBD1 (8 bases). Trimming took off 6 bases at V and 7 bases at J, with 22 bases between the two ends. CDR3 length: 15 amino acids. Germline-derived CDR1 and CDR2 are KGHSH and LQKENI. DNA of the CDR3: TGTGCCAGCTCCCCCACAGGGGGGGGATCTAGGGAGCAGTACGTC. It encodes CASSPTGGGSREQYV.

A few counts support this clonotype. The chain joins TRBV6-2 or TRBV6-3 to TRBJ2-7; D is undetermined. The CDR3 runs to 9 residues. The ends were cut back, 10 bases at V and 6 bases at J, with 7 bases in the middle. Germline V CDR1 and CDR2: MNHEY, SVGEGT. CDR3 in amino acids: CATCCEQYF. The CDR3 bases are TGTGCCACCTGTTGCGAGCAGTACTTC.

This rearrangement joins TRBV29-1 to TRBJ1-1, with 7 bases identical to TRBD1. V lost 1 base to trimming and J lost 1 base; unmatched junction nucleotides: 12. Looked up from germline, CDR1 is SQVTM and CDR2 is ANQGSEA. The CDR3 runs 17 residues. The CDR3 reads CSVEGRRQGVPNTEAFF. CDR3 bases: TGCAGCGTTGAAGGGAGAAGGCAGGGGGTGCCGAACACTGAAGCTTTCTTT. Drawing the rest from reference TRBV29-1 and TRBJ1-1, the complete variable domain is SAVISQKPSRDICQRGTSLTIQCQVDSQVTMMFWYRQQPGQSLTLIATANQGSEATYESGFVIDKFPISRPNLTFSTLTVSNMSPEDSSIYLCSVEGRRQGVPNTEAFFGQGTRLTVV.

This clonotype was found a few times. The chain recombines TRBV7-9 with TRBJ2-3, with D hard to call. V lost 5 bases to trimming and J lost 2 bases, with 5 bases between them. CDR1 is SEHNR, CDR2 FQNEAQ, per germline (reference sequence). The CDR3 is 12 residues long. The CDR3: CASSDHTDTQYF. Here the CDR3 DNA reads TGTGCCAGCAGCGACCACACAGATACGCAGTATTTT. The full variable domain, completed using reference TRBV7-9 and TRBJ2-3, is DTGVSQNPRHKITKRGQNVTFRCDPISEHNRLYWYRQTLGQGPEFLTYFQNEAQLEKSRLLSDRFSAERPKGSFSTLEIQRTEQGDSAMYLCASSDHTDTQYFGPGTRLTVL.

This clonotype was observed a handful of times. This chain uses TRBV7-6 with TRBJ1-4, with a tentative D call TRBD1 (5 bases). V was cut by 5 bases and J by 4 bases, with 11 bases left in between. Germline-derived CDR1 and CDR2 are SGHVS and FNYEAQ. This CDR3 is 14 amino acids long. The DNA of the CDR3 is TGTGCCAGCAGCCCGGGACGGCTTAATGAAAAACTGTTTTTT. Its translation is CASSPGRLNEKLFF.

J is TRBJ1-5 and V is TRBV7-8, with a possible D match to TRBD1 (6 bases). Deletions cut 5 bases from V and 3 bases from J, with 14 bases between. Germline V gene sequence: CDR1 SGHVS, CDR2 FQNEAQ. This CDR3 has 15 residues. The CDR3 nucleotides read TGTGCCAGCAGCATAACTAGGGGGGACAATCAGCCCCAGCATTTT. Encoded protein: CASSITRGDNQPQHF.

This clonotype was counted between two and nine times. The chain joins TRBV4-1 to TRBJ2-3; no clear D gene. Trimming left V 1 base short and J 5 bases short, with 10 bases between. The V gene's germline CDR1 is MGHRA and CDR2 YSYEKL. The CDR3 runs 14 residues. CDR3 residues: CASSQGPKEDTQYF. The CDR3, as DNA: TGCGCCAGCAGCCAAGGCCCAAAGGAAGATACGCAGTATTTT.

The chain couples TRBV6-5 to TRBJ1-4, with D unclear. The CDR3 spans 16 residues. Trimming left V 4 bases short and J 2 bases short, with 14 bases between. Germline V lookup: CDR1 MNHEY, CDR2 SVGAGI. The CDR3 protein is CASSFRPQRTNEKLFF. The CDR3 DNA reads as TGTGCCAGCAGTTTCCGACCCCAGAGGACTAATGAAAAACTGTTTTTT.

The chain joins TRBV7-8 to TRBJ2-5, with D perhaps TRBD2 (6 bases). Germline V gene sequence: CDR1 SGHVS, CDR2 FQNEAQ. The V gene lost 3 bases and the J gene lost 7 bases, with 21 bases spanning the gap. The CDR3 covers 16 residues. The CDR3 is CASSFLGGDNPGTQYF. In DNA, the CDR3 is TGTGCCAGCAGCTTCTTGGGGGGAGACAATCCCGGGACCCAGTACTTC.

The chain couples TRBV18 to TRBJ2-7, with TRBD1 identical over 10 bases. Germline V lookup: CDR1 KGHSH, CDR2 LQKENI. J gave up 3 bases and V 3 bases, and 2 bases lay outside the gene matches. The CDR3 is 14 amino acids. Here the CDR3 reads CASSPGTGDYEQYV. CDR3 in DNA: TGTGCCAGCTCACCCGGGACAGGGGACTACGAGCAGTACGTC.

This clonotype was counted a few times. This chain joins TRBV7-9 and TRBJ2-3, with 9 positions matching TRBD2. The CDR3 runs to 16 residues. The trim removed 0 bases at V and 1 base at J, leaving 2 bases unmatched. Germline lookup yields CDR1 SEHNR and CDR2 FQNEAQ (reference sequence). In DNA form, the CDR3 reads TGTGCCAGCAGCTTAGCGCCTAGCGGGGGCACAGATACGCAGTATTTT. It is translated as CASSLAPSGGTDTQYF.

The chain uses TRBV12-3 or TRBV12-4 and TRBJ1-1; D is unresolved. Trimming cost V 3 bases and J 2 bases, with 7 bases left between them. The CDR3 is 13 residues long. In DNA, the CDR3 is TGTGCCAGCAGTTTCGGTTTTAACACTGAAGCTTTCTTT. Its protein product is CASSFGFNTEAFF.

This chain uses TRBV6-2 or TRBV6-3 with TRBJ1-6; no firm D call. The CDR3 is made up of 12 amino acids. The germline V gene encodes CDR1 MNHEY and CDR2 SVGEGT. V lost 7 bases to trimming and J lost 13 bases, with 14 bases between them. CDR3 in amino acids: CASTSPRNPLHF. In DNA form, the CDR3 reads TGTGCCAGCACCTCGCCTAGGAATCCCCTCCACTTT.

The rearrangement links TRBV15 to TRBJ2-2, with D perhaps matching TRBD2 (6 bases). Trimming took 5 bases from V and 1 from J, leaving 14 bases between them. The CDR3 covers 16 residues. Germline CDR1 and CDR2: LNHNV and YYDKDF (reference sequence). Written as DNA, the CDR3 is TGTGCCACCAGCGGCGGCGGGACGATGAACACCGGGGAGCTGTTTTTT. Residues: CATSGGGTMNTGELFF.

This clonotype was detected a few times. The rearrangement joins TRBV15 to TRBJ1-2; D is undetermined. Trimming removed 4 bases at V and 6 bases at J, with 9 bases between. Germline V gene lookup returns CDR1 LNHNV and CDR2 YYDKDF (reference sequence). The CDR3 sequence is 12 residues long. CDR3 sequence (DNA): TGTGCCACCAGCACGTGGCCGGATGGCTACACCTTC. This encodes CATSTWPDGYTF. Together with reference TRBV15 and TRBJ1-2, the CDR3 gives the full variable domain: DAMVIQNPRYQVTQFGKPVTLSCSQTLNHNVMYWYQQKSSQAPKLLFHYYDKDFNNEADTPDNFQSRRPNTSFCFLDIRSPGLGDTAMYLCATSTWPDGYTFGSGTRLTVV.

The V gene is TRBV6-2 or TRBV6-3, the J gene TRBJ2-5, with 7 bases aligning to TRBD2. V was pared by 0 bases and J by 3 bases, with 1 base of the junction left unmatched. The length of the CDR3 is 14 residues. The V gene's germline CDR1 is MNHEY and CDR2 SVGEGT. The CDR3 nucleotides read TGTGCCAGCAGTTACTCGAGCGGGAAAGAGACCCAGTACTTC. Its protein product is CASSYSSGKETQYF.

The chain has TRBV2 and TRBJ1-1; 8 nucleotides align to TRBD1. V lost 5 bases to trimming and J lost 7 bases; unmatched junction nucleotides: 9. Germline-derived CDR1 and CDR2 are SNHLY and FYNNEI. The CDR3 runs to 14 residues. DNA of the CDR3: TGTGCCAGCAGTTTGACAGGGGAGTTGAGTGAAGCTTTCTTT. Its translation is CASSLTGELSEAFF.

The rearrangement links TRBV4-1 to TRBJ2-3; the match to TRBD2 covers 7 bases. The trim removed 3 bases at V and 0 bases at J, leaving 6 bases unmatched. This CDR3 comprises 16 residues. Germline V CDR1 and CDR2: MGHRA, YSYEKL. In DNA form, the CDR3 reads TGCGCCAGCAGCCAGTACCTAGCGGAAAGCACAGATACGCAGTATTTT. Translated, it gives CASSQYLAESTDTQYF.

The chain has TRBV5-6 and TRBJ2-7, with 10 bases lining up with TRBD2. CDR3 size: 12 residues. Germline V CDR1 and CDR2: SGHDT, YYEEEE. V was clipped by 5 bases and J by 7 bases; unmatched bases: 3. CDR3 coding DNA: TGTGCCAGCAGTTCGGGACTAGCGGAGCAGTACTTC. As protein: CASSSGLAEQYF.

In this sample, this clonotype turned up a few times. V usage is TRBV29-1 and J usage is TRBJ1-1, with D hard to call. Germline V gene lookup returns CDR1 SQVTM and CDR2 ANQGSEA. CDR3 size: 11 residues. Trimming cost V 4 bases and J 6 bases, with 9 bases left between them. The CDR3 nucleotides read TGCAGCGTTGCTCTTTTGTCTGAAGCTTTCTTT. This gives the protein CSVALLSEAFF. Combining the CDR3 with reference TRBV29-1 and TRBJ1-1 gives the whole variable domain SAVISQKPSRDICQRGTSLTIQCQVDSQVTMMFWYRQQPGQSLTLIATANQGSEATYESGFVIDKFPISRPNLTFSTLTVSNMSPEDSSIYLCSVALLSEAFFGQGTRLTVV.